Below are 21 T cell receptor beta chains sequenced from a single sample in a study of cytomegalovirus exposure and HLA in healthy donors. With 60 Vbeta and 13 Jbeta primers, the PCR was carried out. Profiling relied on immunoSEQ multiplex PCR, and the TCRdb table lists in-frame clones only, not all of them. This table holds about 120,000 clones, over 75% found once. The sequencing input was PBMCs. The receptor set was obtained from a man aged 40-49 years in good health and CMV-seronegative.

The gene calls are TRBV7-2 and TRBJ1-1; no firm D call. Trimming shortened V by 2 bases and J by 7 bases, and 23 bases separated the two germline ends. Per the germline V gene, CDR1 is SGHTA and CDR2 is FQGNSA. The CDR3 contains 17 residues. DNA of the CDR3: TGTGCCAGCAGCTTAAGTGGGTACTGGCGGGCCGGGGATGAAGCTTTCTTT. Translation: CASSLSGYWRAGDEAFF.

The rearrangement links TRBV25-1 to TRBJ1-2; D unresolved. Trimming took 1 base from V and 3 from J, leaving 6 bases between them. The V gene's germline CDR1 is MGHDK and CDR2 SYGVNS. This CDR3 contains 13 residues. DNA of the CDR3: TGTGCCAGCAGTGAATTTGCGTACTATGGCTACACCTTC. Translated, it gives CASSEFAYYGYTF.

This clone was counted once. V is TRBV7-3 and J is TRBJ2-3; TRBD2 matches at 9 bases. Looked up from germline, CDR1 is SGHTA and CDR2 is FQGTGA. With V trimmed by 3 bases and J by 3 bases, 7 bases remained unmatched. The CDR3 covers 16 residues. The CDR3 spells CASSLRSGSQTDTQYF. CDR3 nucleotides: TGTGCCAGCAGCTTGCGTAGCGGGAGTCAGACAGATACGCAGTATTTT.

This chain connects TRBV7-2 to TRBJ2-7, with a tentative D call TRBD1 (6 bases). Between the trimmed V and J ends, which lost 5 bases and 4 bases, there was a span of 12 bases. The CDR3 has 13 residues. Germline CDR1 and CDR2: SGHTA and FQGNSA. CDR3 DNA: TGTGCCAGCAGCCTCGACAGGCCTTACGAGCAGTACTTC. This codes for CASSLDRPYEQYF.

The chain joins TRBV19 to TRBJ1-1; D may be TRBD1 (5 bases). The CDR3 totals 13 residues. Germline CDR1 LNHDA, CDR2 SQIVND (reference sequence). The V and J ends lost 6 bases and 1 base respectively, with 9 bases between them. The CDR3 is CASSKTENTEAFF. Written as DNA, the CDR3 is TGTGCCAGTAGCAAGACAGAGAACACTGAAGCTTTCTTT.

This rearrangement joins TRBV19 to TRBJ2-7; D possibly corresponds to TRBD2 (5 bases). The germline gives CDR1 LNHDA, CDR2 SQIVND (reference sequence). The V end was cut by 5 bases, the J end by 1 base, with 15 bases between. The CDR3 is 15 amino acids. CDR3 DNA sequence: TGTGCCAGTAGTTCCCCGTGGAGCGGATCCTACGAGCAGTACTTC. The encoded protein is CASSSPWSGSYEQYF.

The chain couples TRBV6-5 to TRBJ1-1; perhaps TRBD1 as D (6 bases). Germline V gene data show CDR1 as MNHEY and CDR2 as SVGAGI. There are 14 residues in the CDR3. V lost 5 bases to trimming and J lost 11 bases, with 21 bases between them. CDR3 protein: CASSPDTGSLRAFF. The DNA for the CDR3 is TGTGCCAGCAGTCCCGACACAGGGTCTCTAAGGGCTTTCTTT.

The chain is built from TRBV6-1 and TRBJ2-1, with 11 bases fitting TRBD2. The CDR3 runs to 14 residues. With V trimmed by 10 bases and J by 6 bases, 8 bases remained unmatched. CDR1 MNHNS and CDR2 SASEGT come from the germline V gene. The CDR3 DNA sequence: TGTGCCACGAGGGTAGCGGGGGGGGGCAATGAGCAGTTCTTC. It specifies CATRVAGGGNEQFF.

This clone was counted once. This chain joins TRBV6-1 and TRBJ1-1; TRBD1 agrees at 8 bases. Germline V gene sequence: CDR1 MNHNS, CDR2 SASEGT. The CDR3 is 14 residues long. V shed 5 bases, J shed 4 bases, and the junction held 6 bases outside the gene matches. The chain's CDR3 is CASSTTGGFTEAFF. The CDR3 nucleotides are TGTGCCAGCAGTACAACAGGGGGTTTCACTGAAGCTTTCTTT.

The chain couples TRBV7-2 to TRBJ1-5; 7 positions agree with TRBD1. The CDR3 length is 14 residues. Germline V gene data show CDR1 as SGHTA and CDR2 as FQGNSA. V lost 2 bases to trimming and J lost 4 bases; unmatched junction nucleotides: 2. CDR3 nucleotide sequence: TGTGCCAGCAGCTTACAGACAGGGAATCAGCCCCAGCATTTT. As protein: CASSLQTGNQPQHF.

This chain links TRBV7-2 with TRBJ2-7; 9 nucleotides align to TRBD2. The V gene's germline CDR1 is SGHTA and CDR2 FQGNSA. This CDR3 region has 15 residues. Trimming cost V 1 base and J 3 bases; bases outside gene matches: 4. The CDR3 loop reads CASSLVAGAIYEQYF. The CDR3, as DNA: TGTGCCAGCAGCTTAGTAGCGGGAGCCATCTACGAGCAGTACTTC.

The genes are TRBV5-1 and TRBJ2-2; 8 bases fit TRBD1. The germline gives CDR1 SGHRS, CDR2 YFSETQ. Trimming took 4 bases from V and 2 from J; bases not matched to a gene: 4. CDR3 length: 15 amino acids. CDR3 amino acids: CASSLRGPNTGELFF. The CDR3 coding sequence is TGCGCCAGCAGCCTCAGGGGGCCAAACACCGGGGAGCTGTTTTTT.

The chain has TRBV28 and TRBJ2-1; 10 nucleotides agree with TRBD1. With 4 bases clipped from V and 5 bases from J, the junction kept 11 bases outside the gene matches. In germline, CDR1 is MDHEN, CDR2 SYDVKM. CDR3 length equals 17 residues. The CDR3 DNA sequence: TGTGCCAGCAGTTCAGACCGGGACAGGGGTATTAACAATGAGCAGTTCTTC. Its translation: CASSSDRDRGINNEQFF.

A single count supports this clone. The V call is TRBV4-3, the J call TRBJ2-7, with 7 bases aligning to TRBD1. The CDR3 runs to 15 residues. Germline lookup yields CDR1 LGHNA and CDR2 YSLEER. Trimming at V came to 3 bases and at J to 4 bases, leaving 9 bases not matched to a gene. CDR3 sequence reads: CASSHQSTGIYEQYF. The CDR3 DNA reads TGCGCCAGCAGCCATCAATCGACAGGGATATACGAGCAGTACTTC.

The chain combines TRBV19 with TRBJ2-7; 9 positions agree with TRBD1. J gave up 2 bases and V 3 bases, and 5 bases lay outside the gene matches. Per the germline V gene, CDR1 is LNHDA and CDR2 is SQIVND (reference sequence). The CDR3 consists of 15 residues. The CDR3 DNA reads as TGTGCCAGTAGTATCCCGGGACAGGGAACCTACGAGCAGTACTTC. Its translation is CASSIPGQGTYEQYF.

Remarks on this clone: A junction end diverges from the germline sequence, so it may reflect a read error. This sample also contains other DNA sequences that code for the same CDR3. The rearrangement uses TRBV6-5 and TRBJ2-7, with D possibly TRBD1 on 6 matching bases. The CDR3 covers 12 residues. Germline V gene lookup returns CDR1 MNHEY and CDR2 SVGAGI. The CDR3 bases are TGTGCCAGCAGAAGGGACAACTACGAACAGTACTTC. Protein product: CASRRDNYEQYF.

The chain is built from TRBV19 and TRBJ1-5; D is uncertain. With 10 bases removed from V and 2 bases from J, the gap between germline ends came to 12 bases. The CDR3 spans 13 residues. Germline V CDR1 and CDR2: LNHDA, SQIVND (reference sequence). CDR3 protein: CATTAGGNQPQHF. DNA of the CDR3: TGTGCCACCACCGCCGGGGGCAATCAGCCCCAGCATTTT.

The rearrangement uses TRBV15 and TRBJ1-1; tentative D call: TRBD1 (5 bases). CDR3 length: 14 residues. V shed 0 bases and J shed 4 bases, with 9 bases lying between them. Germline values: CDR1 LNHNV, CDR2 YYDKDF (reference sequence). The CDR3 protein is CATSRDSGFTEAFF. The CDR3 bases are TGTGCCACCAGCAGAGATTCAGGGTTCACTGAAGCTTTCTTT.

This clone appeared once. This chain links TRBV11-2 with TRBJ1-2; D is possibly TRBD1 (6 bases). Germline V gives CDR1 SGHAT, CDR2 FQNNGV. Trimming stripped 5 bases from V and 0 bases from J, with 13 bases between. The CDR3 contains 15 residues. CDR3 coding DNA: TGTGCCAGCAGCGGTCCGGGACAATCTAACTATGGCTACACCTTC. This codes for CASSGPGQSNYGYTF.

The chain joins TRBV6-7 to TRBJ1-4, with TRBD1 matching over 8 bases. TRBV6-7 is marked as an open reading frame, function uncertain. J was trimmed by 4 bases and V by 6 bases; bases with no gene match: 13. The CDR3 runs 17 residues. The CDR3 is CASSPLGTGDFNEKLFF. CDR3 bases: TGTGCCAGCAGCCCCCTAGGGACAGGTGACTTTAATGAAAAACTGTTTTTT.

The CDR3 here is CAIKGTSGRYYNEQFF. CDR3 nucleotides: TGTGCCATCAAGGGTACGAGCGGGAGGTACTACAATGAGCAGTTCTTC. This rearrangement joins TRBV10-3 to TRBJ2-1, with 9 bases fitting TRBD2. CDR1 ENHRY and CDR2 SYGVKD come from the germline V gene. This CDR3 spans 16 amino acids. J gave up 3 bases and V 7 bases, and 10 bases lay outside the gene matches.